Given below is one TCR beta chain in context. This sample was taken from a study of blood T cell repertoires in COVID-19. Study overall: Spain, Italy and the United States supplied samples that represented acute and convalescent COVID-19. Sample material is recorded as cDNA or gDNA derived from T cells, B-cell-depleted T cells, or PBMCs.

V gave up 5 bases and J gave up 0 bases, with 11 bases separating them. Germline V gives CDR1 LNHDA, CDR2 SQIVND (reference sequence). The CDR3 contains 15 residues. Per the authors' pipeline: Amplifying reference gene primers gave estimates of nucleated cell counts. Method: immunoSEQ multiplex PCR; TCRdb's copy keeps in-frame clones and lacks some. The V and J calls and clone size were taken over from that table, and D and trimming were inferred from the DNA. Of some 190,000 clones listed, 70% to 90% were seen once; the top ten hold roughly 9.8%. The sample consisted of peripheral blood. V gene TRBV19 combines with J gene TRBJ1-3; D is ambiguous. This TCR was recovered from a human donor with active or convalescent COVID-19. The donor label of this sample is uncertain. The chain's CDR3 is CASSLSSRSGNTIYF. CDR3 DNA sequence: TGTGCCAGTAGTCTATCTTCCCGCTCTGGAAACACCATATATTTT.